This TCR beta chain is drawn from a study of shared clonotypes between healthy human individuals. TCRdb keeps only in-frame clones here, not all; method: immunoSEQ multiplex PCR. In the table there are roughly 320,000 clones, roughly 84% of which are singletons. CD8 memory fractions consisted of CD45RO+ and CCR7-negative CD45RA+ TemRA cells together. In the case of this clone: No antigen is known for it.

Study observations and caveats: Clonotype sharing among donors was expected to depend on sequencing depth. A limitation of the genetic and exposure-history diversity represented arose from few donors. Blood was the only sampled material, and tissue repertoires likely differ.

The ends were cut back, 1 base at V and 4 bases at J, with 10 bases in the middle. In germline, CDR1 is SNHLY, CDR2 FYNNEI. The CDR3 consists of 15 residues. The chain couples TRBV2 to TRBJ2-2; D could derive from TRBD1 or TRBD2 (5 bases each). Sequenced input: memory CD8+ T cells sorted from blood. Subset defined: CD45RO+ cells pooled with CCR7-negative TemRA cells. This receptor was obtained from a young man in good health. The CDR3 DNA follows: TGTGCCAGCAGTGAAGGTATAGGGACCACCGGGGAGCTGTTTTTT. It translates to CASSEGIGTTGELFF.